Each of the 2 T cell receptor beta chains below was sequenced from the same sample in a study of blood T cell repertoires in COVID-19. The assay was immunoSEQ multiplex PCR, and TCRdb's table has in-frame clones only and misses some. This sample carries around 270,000 clones, 84% of them seen once, and the ten largest clones take 4.2%. Material for sequencing was peripheral blood. These receptors originate from a man aged 55 to 70 with acute or convalescent COVID-19.

This clone was seen a single time. The chain couples TRBV18 to TRBJ2-7, with TRBD2 as a possible D gene (6 bases). This CDR3 is built from 17 residues. V was pared by 0 bases and J by 4 bases, with 19 bases between. Germline assignment: CDR1 KGHSH and CDR2 LQKENI. CDR3 nucleotide sequence: TGTGCCAGCTCACCACCGTGGGGGGAAGGGAGGTTGTACGAGCAGTACTTC. It translates to CASSPPWGEGRLYEQYF.

The chain couples TRBV18 to TRBJ2-3; 12 nucleotides line up with TRBD2. The junction had 5 bases not matched to a gene; V was cut back by 5 bases and J by 2 bases. CDR3 size: 16 residues. Germline V gene lookup returns CDR1 KGHSH and CDR2 LQKENI. The CDR3 loop is CASSSLAGGITDTQYF. DNA of the CDR3: TGTGCCAGCTCATCACTAGCGGGAGGTATCACAGATACGCAGTATTTT.